The source of this T cell receptor (beta chain) is a study of human T cells and chemical hapten exposure. Across the study: Small pooled library volume differences chiefly drove per-sample TCR yield variation. Study-level findings and limits: Donors in the study had alopecia, meaning their immune response may differ from healthy people's.

The CDR3 sequence is 13 residues long. Germline loops: CDR1 SGHRS, CDR2 YFSETQ. Trimming removed 5 bases at V and 4 bases at J, with 13 bases between. As for time point: patch test 2, 6 weeks after DPC sensitization. Treatment reported: therapeutic diphenylcyclopropenone sensitization with weekly scalp DPC. Unfractionated whole blood was the source from which total RNA was extracted. Points on this clonotype: Its antigen is currently unknown.

Using its own MiXCR run on the RACE reads, TCRdb lists one record per CDR3 protein. The sample shows 360,000 or so distinct CDR3 sequences, roughly 6.3% of them seen only once. The receptor's source is a woman younger than 35 with alopecia areata. Some clones in this sample may be carry-over from other donors' samples. The chain has TRBV5-1 and TRBJ2-7; D remains ambiguous. The sample consisted of whole blood, taken in connection with sensitization to the hapten diphenylcyclopropenone (DPC). The CDR3 loop reads CASSPNRIYEQYF. In DNA form, the CDR3 reads TGCGCCAGCAGTCCAAACCGGATTTACGAGCAGTACTTC.